This T cell receptor beta chain emerged from a study of blood T cell repertoires in COVID-19. Some clones are missing from TCRdb's copy, which holds only in-frame ones; the method was immunoSEQ multiplex PCR. There are 100,000 or so clones in the sample; around 83% occur only once, and over 10% lies in the top ten. The sample was peripheral blood. The receptor was isolated from a woman in her sixties in a cohort sampled during active or convalescent COVID-19.

DNA of the CDR3: TGTGCCAGCAGCCCGGAGGGCGGGAGCTCCTACGAGCAGTACTTC. It yields the protein CASSPEGGSSYEQYF. The chain is built from TRBV7-6 and TRBJ2-7; 7 bases map to TRBD2. V lost 5 bases, J lost 0 bases, and 7 bases stayed unmatched. Germline V gene lookup returns CDR1 SGHVS and CDR2 FNYEAQ. This CDR3 contains 15 residues. The entire variable domain, with the rest obtained from reference TRBV7-6 and TRBJ2-7, is as follows: GAGVSQSPRYKVTKRGQDVALRCDPISGHVSLYWYRQALGQGPEFLTYFNYEAQQDKSGLPNDRFSAERPEGSISTLTIQRTEQRDSAMYRCASSPEGGSSYEQYFGPGTRLTVT.